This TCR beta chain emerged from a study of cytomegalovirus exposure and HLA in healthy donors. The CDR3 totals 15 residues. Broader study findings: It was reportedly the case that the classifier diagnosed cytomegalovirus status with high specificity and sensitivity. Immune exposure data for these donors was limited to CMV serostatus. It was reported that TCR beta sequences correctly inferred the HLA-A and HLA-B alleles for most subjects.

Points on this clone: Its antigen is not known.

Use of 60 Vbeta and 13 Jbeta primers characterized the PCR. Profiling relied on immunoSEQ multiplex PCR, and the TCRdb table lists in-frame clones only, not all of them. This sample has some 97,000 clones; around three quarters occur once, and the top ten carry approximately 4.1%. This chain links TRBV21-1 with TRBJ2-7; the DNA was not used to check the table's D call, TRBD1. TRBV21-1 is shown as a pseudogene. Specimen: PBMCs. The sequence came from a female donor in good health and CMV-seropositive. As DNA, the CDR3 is TGTGCCAGCAGCTCCAATAGGGGGCGCCCACGCGAGCAGTACTTC. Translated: CASSSNRGRPREQYF.